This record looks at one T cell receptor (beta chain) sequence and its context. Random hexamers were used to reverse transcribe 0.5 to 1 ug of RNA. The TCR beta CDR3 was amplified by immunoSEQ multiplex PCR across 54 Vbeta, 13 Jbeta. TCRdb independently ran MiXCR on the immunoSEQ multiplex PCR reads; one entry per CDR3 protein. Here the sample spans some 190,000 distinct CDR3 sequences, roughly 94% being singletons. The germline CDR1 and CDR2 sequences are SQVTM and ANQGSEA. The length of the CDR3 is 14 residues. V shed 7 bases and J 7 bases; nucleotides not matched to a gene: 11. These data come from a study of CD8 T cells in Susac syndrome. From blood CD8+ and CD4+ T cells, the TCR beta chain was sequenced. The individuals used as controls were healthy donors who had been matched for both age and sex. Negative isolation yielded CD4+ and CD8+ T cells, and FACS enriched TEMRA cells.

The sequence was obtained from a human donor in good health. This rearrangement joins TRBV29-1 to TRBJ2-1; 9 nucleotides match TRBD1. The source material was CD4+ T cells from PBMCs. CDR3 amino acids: CSGGTGNFRNEQFF. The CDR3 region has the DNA TGCAGCGGTGGGACAGGGAACTTTAGGAATGAGCAGTTCTTC.